This T cell receptor (beta chain) was sequenced for a study of CD8 T cells in Susac syndrome. CDR1 is SGHRS, CDR2 YFSETQ, per germline. The germline V and J ends were trimmed by 0 bases and 1 base, with 10 bases remaining between them. This CDR3 comprises 15 residues. A quantity of about 0.45 to 1 ug RNA underwent reverse transcription using random hexamers. TCRdb independently ran MiXCR on the immunoSEQ multiplex PCR reads; one entry per CDR3 protein. The sample includes about 120,000 distinct CDR3 sequences, 85% to 95% of them seen just once. The gene calls are TRBV5-1 and TRBJ1-1, with a possible D match to TRBD1 (5 bases). The sequenced sample consisted of CD4+ T cells from PBMCs. This TCR derives from a human donor with multiple sclerosis. The CDR3 region is CASSLGQTRNTEAFF. Here the CDR3 DNA reads TGCGCCAGCAGCTTGGGACAGACTCGGAACACTGAAGCTTTCTTT.